This is a list of T cell receptor beta chains from one sample in a study of T cell responses to AZD1222 COVID-19 vaccine. The table came from immunoSEQ multiplex PCR; TCRdb's copy has only in-frame clones and leaves some out. The data show some 150,000 clones, with over 90% seen just once and 4.5% to 5.5% held by the top ten. The sample consisted of peripheral blood, taken on day 0 of AZD1222 vaccination. Source of these receptors: an adult in good health. Each CDR3 is given with its conserved first and last residue. A D gene is named only where the DNA matches it firmly. Size tells how often a clone was seen (once, few, many) or the class of an expanded clone, and some rows leave it out.

size: once
V: TRBV24-1
D: -
J: TRBJ2-1
length: 17
CDR3: CATSDKGEGGAYNEQFF
DNA: TGTGCCACCAGTGATAAGGGAGAGGGGGGGGCGTACAATGAGCAGTTCTTC

size: -
V: TRBV15
D: TRBD1
J: TRBJ1-5
length: 17
CDR3: CATSRASGQVGHQPQHF
DNA: TGTGCCACCAGCAGAGCTTCGGGACAGGTTGGGCATCAGCCCCAGCATTTT

size: -
V: TRBV5-1
D: -
J: TRBJ2-3
length: 13
CDR3: CASSMVGTDTQYF
DNA: TGCGCCAGCAGTATGGTCGGAACAGATACGCAGTATTTT

size: -
V: TRBV27
D: -
J: TRBJ2-1
length: 14
CDR3: CASSVGTSHNEQFF
DNA: TGTGCCAGCAGTGTCGGGACTTCCCACAATGAGCAGTTCTTC

size: -
V: TRBV4-1
D: -
J: TRBJ2-1
length: 14
CDR3: CASSQGLGGNEQFF
DNA: TGCGCCAGCAGCCAAGGCTTAGGGGGGAATGAGCAGTTCTTC

size: -
V: TRBV24-1
D: TRBD2
J: TRBJ2-3
length: 14
CDR3: CATSDEAGADTQYF
DNA: TGTGCCACCAGTGACGAAGCGGGAGCAGATACGCAGTATTTT

size: -
V: TRBV10-3
D: -
J: TRBJ2-1
length: 12
CDR3: CAISESVGEQFF
DNA: TGTGCCATCAGTGAGTCAGTCGGTGAGCAGTTCTTC

size: -
V: TRBV5-4
D: TRBD2
J: TRBJ2-7
length: 17
CDR3: CASSPQAGGSISYEQYF
DNA: TGTGCCAGCAGCCCCCAAGCGGGAGGGTCTATTTCCTACGAGCAGTACTTC

size: -
V: TRBV6-5
D: -
J: TRBJ2-1
length: 13
CDR3: CASSSIASDEQFF
DNA: TGTGCCAGCAGCTCCATCGCTAGCGATGAGCAGTTCTTC

size: -
V: TRBV5-1
D: -
J: TRBJ1-1
length: 14
CDR3: CASSRLMTENEAFF
DNA: TGCGCCAGCAGCCGACTTATGACAGAAAATGAAGCTTTCTTT

size: -
V: TRBV6-5
D: -
J: TRBJ2-7
length: 13
CDR3: CASGWGSSYEQYF
DNA: TGTGCCAGCGGCTGGGGAAGCTCCTACGAGCAGTACTTC

size: -
V: TRBV7-2
D: -
J: TRBJ2-3
length: 15
CDR3: CASRSRDGLTDTQYF
DNA: TGTGCCAGCAGGTCCCGGGACGGCCTCACAGATACGCAGTATTTT

size: -
V: TRBV2
D: TRBD2
J: TRBJ2-1
length: 14
CDR3: CASSVAGGWNEQFF
DNA: TGTGCCAGCTCCGTAGCGGGAGGGTGGAATGAGCAGTTCTTC

size: once
V: TRBV5-5
D: -
J: TRBJ2-2
length: 15
CDR3: CASSFGYAGSGELFF
DNA: TGTGCCAGCAGCTTCGGGTACGCGGGGAGCGGGGAGCTGTTTTTT

size: -
V: TRBV27
D: -
J: TRBJ2-3
length: 17
CDR3: CASSLSKSREGTDTQYF
DNA: TGTGCCAGCAGTTTATCGAAGTCTAGGGAGGGCACAGATACGCAGTATTTT

size: -
V: TRBV5-1
D: -
J: TRBJ2-7
length: 13
CDR3: CASSLANGGEQYF
DNA: TGCGCCAGCAGCTTGGCCAATGGCGGCGAGCAGTACTTC

size: -
V: TRBV5-6
D: -
J: TRBJ2-1
length: 12
CDR3: CASGRSYNEQFF
DNA: TGTGCCAGCGGGAGGTCCTACAATGAGCAGTTCTTC

size: once
V: TRBV5-4
D: TRBD2
J: TRBJ2-7
length: 17
CDR3: CASSLFIAGSSYYEQYF
DNA: TGTGCCAGCAGCTTGTTCATAGCGGGAAGTTCGTATTACGAGCAGTACTTC

size: -
V: TRBV4-1
D: -
J: TRBJ1-5
length: 13
CDR3: CASSQVQGQPQHF
DNA: TGCGCCAGCAGCCAAGTTCAGGGTCAGCCCCAGCATTTT

size: -
V: TRBV11-2
D: TRBD2
J: TRBJ2-2
length: 15
CDR3: CASSRTSGRSGELFF
DNA: TGTGCCAGCAGCAGGACTAGCGGGAGGTCCGGGGAGCTGTTTTTT

size: -
V: TRBV4-1
D: -
J: TRBJ1-3
length: 15
CDR3: CASSQEGNSGNTIYF
DNA: TGCGCCAGCAGCCAAGAAGGGAACTCTGGAAACACCATATATTTT

size: -
V: TRBV10-1
D: -
J: TRBJ2-3
length: 16
CDR3: CASSESSLGLTDTQYF
DNA: TGCGCCAGCAGTGAATCCAGCTTGGGTCTCACAGATACGCAGTATTTT

size: -
V: TRBV9
D: TRBD2
J: TRBJ2-1
length: 16
CDR3: CASSVGASGSSGGQFF
DNA: TGTGCCAGCAGCGTAGGGGCTAGCGGGAGTTCAGGGGGGCAGTTCTTC